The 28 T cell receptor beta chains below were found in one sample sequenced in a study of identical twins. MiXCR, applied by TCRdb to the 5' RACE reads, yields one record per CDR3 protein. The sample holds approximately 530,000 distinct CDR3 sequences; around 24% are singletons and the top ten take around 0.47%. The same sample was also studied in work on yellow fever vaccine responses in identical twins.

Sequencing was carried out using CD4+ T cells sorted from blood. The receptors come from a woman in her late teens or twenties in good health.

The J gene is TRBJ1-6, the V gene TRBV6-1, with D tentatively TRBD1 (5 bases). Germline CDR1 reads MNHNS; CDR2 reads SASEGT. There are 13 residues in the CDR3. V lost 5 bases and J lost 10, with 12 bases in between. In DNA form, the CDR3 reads TGTGCCAGCAGTACAGGCAATGGATCACCCCTCCACTTT. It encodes CASSTGNGSPLHF.

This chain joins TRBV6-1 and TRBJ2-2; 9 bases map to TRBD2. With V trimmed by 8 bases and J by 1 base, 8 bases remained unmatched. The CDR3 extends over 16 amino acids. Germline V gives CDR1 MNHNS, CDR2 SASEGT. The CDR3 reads CASRAGGLQNTGELFF. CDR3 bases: TGTGCCAGCCGAGCGGGAGGACTACAGAACACCGGGGAGCTGTTTTTT.

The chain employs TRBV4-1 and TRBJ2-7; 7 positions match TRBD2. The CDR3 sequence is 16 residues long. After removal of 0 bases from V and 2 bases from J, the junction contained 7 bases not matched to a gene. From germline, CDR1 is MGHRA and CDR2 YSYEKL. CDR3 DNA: TGCGCCAGCAGCCAAGATCTGGGGGGGACCCCCTACGAGCAGTACTTC. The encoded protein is CASSQDLGGTPYEQYF.

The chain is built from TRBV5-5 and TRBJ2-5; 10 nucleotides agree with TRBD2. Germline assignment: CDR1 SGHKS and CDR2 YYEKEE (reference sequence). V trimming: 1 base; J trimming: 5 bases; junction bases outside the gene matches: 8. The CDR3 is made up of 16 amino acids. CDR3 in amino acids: CASSLTSGIRVETQYF. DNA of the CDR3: TGTGCCAGCAGCTTGACTAGCGGGATACGGGTTGAGACCCAGTACTTC.

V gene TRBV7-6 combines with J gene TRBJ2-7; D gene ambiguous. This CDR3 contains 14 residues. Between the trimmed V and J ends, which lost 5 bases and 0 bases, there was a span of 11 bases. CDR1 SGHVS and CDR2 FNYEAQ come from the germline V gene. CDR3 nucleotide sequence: TGTGCCAGCAGCGAATCTACACACTCCTACGAGCAGTACTTC. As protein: CASSESTHSYEQYF.

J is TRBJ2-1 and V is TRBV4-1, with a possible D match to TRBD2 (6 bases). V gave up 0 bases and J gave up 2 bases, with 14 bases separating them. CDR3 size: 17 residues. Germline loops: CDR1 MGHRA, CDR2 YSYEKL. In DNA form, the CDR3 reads TGCGCCAGCAGCCAAGAACCTACAGGAGGGACCTACAATGAGCAGTTCTTC. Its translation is CASSQEPTGGTYNEQFF.

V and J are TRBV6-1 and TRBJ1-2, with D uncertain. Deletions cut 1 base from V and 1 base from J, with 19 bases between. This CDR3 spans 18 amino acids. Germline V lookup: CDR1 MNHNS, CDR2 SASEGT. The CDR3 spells CASSEDLGWARFNYGYTF. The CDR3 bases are TGTGCCAGCAGTGAAGACCTGGGATGGGCCAGGTTTAACTATGGCTACACCTTC.

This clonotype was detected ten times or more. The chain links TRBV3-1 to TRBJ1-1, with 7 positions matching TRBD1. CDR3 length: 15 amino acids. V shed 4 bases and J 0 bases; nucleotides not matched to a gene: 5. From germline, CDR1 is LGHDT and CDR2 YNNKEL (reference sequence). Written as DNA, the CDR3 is TGTGCCAGCAGCCGGGGACAGCTTATGAACACTGAAGCTTTCTTT. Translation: CASSRGQLMNTEAFF.

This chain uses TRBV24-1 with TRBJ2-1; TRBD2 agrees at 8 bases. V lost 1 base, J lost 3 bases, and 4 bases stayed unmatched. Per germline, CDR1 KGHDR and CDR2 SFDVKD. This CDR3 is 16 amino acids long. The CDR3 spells CATSDFGAGGYNEQFF. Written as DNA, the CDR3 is TGTGCCACCAGTGATTTTGGTGCGGGGGGCTACAATGAGCAGTTCTTC.

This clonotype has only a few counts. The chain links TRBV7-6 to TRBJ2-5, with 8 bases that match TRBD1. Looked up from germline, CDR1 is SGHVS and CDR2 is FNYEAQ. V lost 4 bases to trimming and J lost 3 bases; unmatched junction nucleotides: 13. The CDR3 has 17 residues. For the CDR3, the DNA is TGTGCCAGCAGCTCTGGAATGCCAGGGGGCCTAGAAGAGACCCAGTACTTC. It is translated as CASSSGMPGGLEETQYF.

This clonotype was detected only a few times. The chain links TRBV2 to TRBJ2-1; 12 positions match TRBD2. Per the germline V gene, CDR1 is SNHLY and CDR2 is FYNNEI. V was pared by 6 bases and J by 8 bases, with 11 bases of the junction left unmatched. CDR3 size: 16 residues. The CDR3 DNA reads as TGTGCCAGCAGAGGGAGACTAGCGGGGGCTTATGATGAGCAGTTCTTC. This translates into CASRGRLAGAYDEQFF.

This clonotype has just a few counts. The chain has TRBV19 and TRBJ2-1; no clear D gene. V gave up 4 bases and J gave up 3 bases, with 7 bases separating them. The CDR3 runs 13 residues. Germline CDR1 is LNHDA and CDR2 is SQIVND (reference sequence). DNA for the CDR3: TGTGCCAGTAGTAGGACCAACTACAATGAGCAGTTCTTC. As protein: CASSRTNYNEQFF.

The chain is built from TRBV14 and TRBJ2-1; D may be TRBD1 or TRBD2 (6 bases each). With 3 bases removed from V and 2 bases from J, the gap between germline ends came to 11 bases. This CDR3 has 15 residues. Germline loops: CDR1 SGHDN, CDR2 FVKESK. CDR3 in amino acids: CASSQIGGPYNEQFF. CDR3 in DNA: TGTGCCAGCAGCCAGATCGGGGGCCCCTACAATGAGCAGTTCTTC.

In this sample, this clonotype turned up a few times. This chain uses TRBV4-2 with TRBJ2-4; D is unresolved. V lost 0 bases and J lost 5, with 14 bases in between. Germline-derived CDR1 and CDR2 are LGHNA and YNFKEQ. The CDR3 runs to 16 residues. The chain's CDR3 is CASSQDLTLVQNIQYF. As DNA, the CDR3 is TGTGCCAGCAGCCAAGACCTAACCCTGGTCCAAAACATTCAGTACTTC.

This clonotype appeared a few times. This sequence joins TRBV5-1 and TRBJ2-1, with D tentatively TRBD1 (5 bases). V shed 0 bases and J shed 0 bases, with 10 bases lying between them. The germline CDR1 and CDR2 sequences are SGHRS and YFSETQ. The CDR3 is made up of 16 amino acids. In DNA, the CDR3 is TGCGCCAGCAGCTTGGTGAGCAGGGCCTCCTACAATGAGCAGTTCTTC. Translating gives CASSLVSRASYNEQFF.

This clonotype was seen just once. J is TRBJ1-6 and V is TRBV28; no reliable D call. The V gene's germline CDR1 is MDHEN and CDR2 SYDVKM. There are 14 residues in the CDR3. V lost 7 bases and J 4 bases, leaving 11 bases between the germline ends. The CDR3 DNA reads TGTGCCAGCATACATTCTTCGTATAATTCACCCCTCCACTTT. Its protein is CASIHSSYNSPLHF.

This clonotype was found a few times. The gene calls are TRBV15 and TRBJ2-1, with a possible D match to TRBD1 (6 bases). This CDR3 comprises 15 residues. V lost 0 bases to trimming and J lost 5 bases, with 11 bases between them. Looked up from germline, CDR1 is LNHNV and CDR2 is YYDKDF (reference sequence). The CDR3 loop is CATSRETDSNNEQFF. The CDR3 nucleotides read TGTGCCACCAGCAGAGAAACGGACAGTAACAATGAGCAGTTCTTC.

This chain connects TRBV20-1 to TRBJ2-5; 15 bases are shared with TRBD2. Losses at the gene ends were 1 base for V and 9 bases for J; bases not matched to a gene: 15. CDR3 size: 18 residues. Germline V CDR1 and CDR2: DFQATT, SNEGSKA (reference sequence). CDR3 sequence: CSARVTGLAGGGAGPQYF. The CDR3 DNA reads TGCAGTGCTAGAGTTACGGGACTAGCGGGAGGAGGGGCCGGTCCCCAGTACTTC.

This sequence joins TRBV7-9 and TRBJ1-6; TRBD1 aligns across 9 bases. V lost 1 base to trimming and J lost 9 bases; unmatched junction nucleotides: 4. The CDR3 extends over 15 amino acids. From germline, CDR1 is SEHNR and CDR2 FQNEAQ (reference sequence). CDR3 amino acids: CASSLGGTGSSPLHF. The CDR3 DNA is TGTGCCAGCAGCTTAGGGGGGACAGGGAGTTCACCCCTCCACTTT.

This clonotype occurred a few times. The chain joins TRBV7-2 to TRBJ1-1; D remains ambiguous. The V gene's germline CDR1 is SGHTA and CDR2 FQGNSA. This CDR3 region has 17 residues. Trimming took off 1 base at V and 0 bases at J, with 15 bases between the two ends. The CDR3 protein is CASSLGYLRVVNTEAFF. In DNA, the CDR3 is TGTGCCAGCAGCTTAGGGTACCTGAGGGTGGTGAACACTGAAGCTTTCTTT.

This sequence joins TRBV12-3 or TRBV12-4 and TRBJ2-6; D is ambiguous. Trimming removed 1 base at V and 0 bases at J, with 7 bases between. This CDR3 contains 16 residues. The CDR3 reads CASSLGPSSGANVLTF. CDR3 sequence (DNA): TGTGCCAGCAGTTTAGGGCCCTCCTCTGGGGCCAACGTCCTGACTTTC.

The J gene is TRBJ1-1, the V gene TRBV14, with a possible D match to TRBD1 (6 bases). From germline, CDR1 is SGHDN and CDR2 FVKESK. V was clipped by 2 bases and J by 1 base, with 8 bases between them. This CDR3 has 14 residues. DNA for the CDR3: TGTGCCAGCAGCCAAACAGGGCGGAACACTGAAGCTTTCTTT. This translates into CASSQTGRNTEAFF.

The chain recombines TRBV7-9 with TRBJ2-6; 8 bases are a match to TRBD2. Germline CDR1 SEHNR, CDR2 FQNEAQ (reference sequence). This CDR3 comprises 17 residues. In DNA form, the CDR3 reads TGTGCGACACGCCGGGAGGGATTTAGCTCTGGGGCCAACGTCCTGACTTTC. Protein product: CATRREGFSSGANVLTF.

As DNA, the CDR3 is TGTGCCAGCCAGCGGGCGTCGTCCCAGCCCCAGCATTTT. It translates to CASQRASSQPQHF. The chain combines TRBV6-1 with TRBJ1-5; no reliable D call. V lost 8 bases and J 7 bases, leaving 15 bases between the germline ends. Germline V gene sequence: CDR1 MNHNS, CDR2 SASEGT. The CDR3 sequence is 13 residues long.

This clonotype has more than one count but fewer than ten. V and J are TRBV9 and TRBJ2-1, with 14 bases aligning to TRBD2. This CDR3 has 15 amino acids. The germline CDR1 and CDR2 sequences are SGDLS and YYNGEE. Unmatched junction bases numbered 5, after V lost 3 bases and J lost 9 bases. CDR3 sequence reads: CASSAGTSGGSEQFF. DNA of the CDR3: TGTGCCAGCAGCGCCGGGACTAGCGGGGGAAGTGAGCAGTTCTTC.

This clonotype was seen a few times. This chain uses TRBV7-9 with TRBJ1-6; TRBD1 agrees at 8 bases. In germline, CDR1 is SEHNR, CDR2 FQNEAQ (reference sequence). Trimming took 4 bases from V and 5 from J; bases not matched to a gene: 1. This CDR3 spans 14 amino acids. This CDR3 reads CASSYRGDNSPLHF. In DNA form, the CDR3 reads TGTGCCAGCAGCTACAGGGGGGATAATTCACCCCTCCACTTT.

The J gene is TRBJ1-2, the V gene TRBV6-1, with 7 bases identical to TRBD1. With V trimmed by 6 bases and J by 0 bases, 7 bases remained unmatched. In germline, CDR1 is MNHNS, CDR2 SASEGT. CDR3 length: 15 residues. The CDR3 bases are TGTGCCAGCAGACCAGACAGGGCGGCTAACTATGGCTACACCTTC. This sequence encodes CASRPDRAANYGYTF.

The CDR3 protein is CASSPNSGRPQETQYF. CDR3 DNA sequence: TGCGCCAGCAGCCCAAATAGCGGGAGGCCTCAAGAGACCCAGTACTTC. The chain links TRBV5-1 to TRBJ2-5, with 10 bases identical to TRBD2. CDR1 and CDR2 (germline): SGHRS, YFSETQ. V lost 4 bases and J lost 2; bases outside the gene matches: 8. The CDR3 spans 16 residues. The complete variable domain, with remaining parts taken from reference TRBV5-1 and TRBJ2-5, reads KAGVTQTPRYLIKTRGQQVTLSCSPISGHRSVSWYQQTPGQGLQFLFEYFSETQRNKGNFPGRFSGRQFSNSRSEMNVSTLELGDSALYLCASSPNSGRPQETQYFGPGTRLLVL.